This TCR beta chain was recorded in a study of tumor-infiltrating lymphocytes in glioblastoma multiforme (dated by TCRdb to the late 2010s). Looking at the study overall: To find out whether intratumoral genomic heterogeneity fosters TIL diversity, the study jointly investigated somatic mutations, TIL diversity and immune response activity. General study outcomes and caveats: RNA-based TCR sequencing may distort clone frequencies because T cells carry unequal numbers of TCR transcripts. Generalizability was limited because only one glioblastoma patient was included in the TCR and somatic mutation analysis. T cells were not sorted into functional subsets, which the authors noted as a future improvement.

The AllPrep DNA/RNA mini kit was used to purify genomic DNA and total RNA at the same time from each of the 9 to 11 tumor samples. Every RNA sample had an RNA integrity number above 6.5 and an OD 260/280 ratio above 1.9. As encoded in the germline V gene, CDR1 is LGHNA while CDR2 is YSLEER. V gives up 4 bases and J gives up 7 bases, and the segment between their germline ends measures 17 bases. The CDR3 contains 15 residues, cysteine and phenylalanine counted. Only the CDR3 DNA stays, 45 bases, in frame from base 1. As regards this clonotype: The antigen it binds to is not known. Qualities for individual bases were not recorded, and no much larger clone is one base off.

Using a modified ARM-PCR protocol with multiple V-beta primers and a C-beta primer, the team built TCRB libraries from RNA through three nested multiplex PCR rounds. Starting from around 0.51 ug of total RNA, TCRB-specific cDNA was synthesized using ProtoScript II Reverse Transcriptase and a C-beta primer. For the TCRB libraries, no unique molecular identifiers were described. The third PCR added barcodes and adapters over around 24 cycles with Deep VentR (exo-) polymerase, followed by gel purification of 250-500 bp bands. An Illumina HiSeq 2500 was used to sequence the TCRB libraries with 250 bp paired-end reads. In the original analysis: The reads were cleaned with Trimmomatic, merged with FLASH and assigned V, D and J segments with MiGEC before being analyzed in VDJtools. The Shannon-Wiener diversity index, calculated using VDJtools, was used to quantify repertoire diversity. The public reads were run again by TCRdb, first through fastp at Q25 and then through MiXCR, and only productive beta chains were kept. Every distinct CDR3 protein forms one entry, paired with its most common genes and DNA. These V and J calls rely on TCRdb rather than the paper's analysis. The sample table contains roughly 15,000 distinct CDR3 sequences; only one count was recorded for around 72% of them. 37% of the sample is taken by the ten largest.

The chain is made from TRBV4-3 and TRBJ1-5; TRBD1 is perhaps the D gene, given 6 matching bases. The TCR originated in a male donor with glioblastoma. Material for sequencing was brain tumor tissue. The DNA sequence is given as TGCGCCAGCAGCCCGACCTCGGACAGTACCCAGCCCCAGCATTTT. Its coded protein is CASSPTSDSTQPQHF.